Included here is one T cell receptor (beta chain) sequence, with context. The data belong to a study of blood T cell repertoires in COVID-19. V gave up 0 bases and J gave up 7 bases; unmatched junction bases: 7. The CDR3 extends over 15 amino acids. The V gene's germline CDR1 is SGHRS and CDR2 YFSETQ. The assay was immunoSEQ multiplex PCR, and TCRdb's table has in-frame clones only and misses some. The sample gives some 100,000 clones, roughly 90% of which show up once; 4.5% to 6% is in the top ten. The chain links TRBV5-1 to TRBJ2-1; 7 nucleotides align to TRBD2. The specimen was peripheral blood. The sequence came from a man between 65 and 85 years old with acute or convalescent COVID-19. CDR3 sequence reads: CASSLAGGGGNEQFF. In nucleotides, the CDR3 is TGCGCCAGCAGCTTGGCGGGAGGTGGAGGTAATGAGCAGTTCTTC. Using reference TRBV5-1 and TRBJ2-1 for the parts outside the CDR3, the full variable domain is KAGVTQTPRYLIKTRGQQVTLSCSPISGHRSVSWYQQTPGQGLQFLFEYFSETQRNKGNFPGRFSGRQFSNSRSEMNVSTLELGDSALYLCASSLAGGGGNEQFFGPGTRLTVL.